These T cell receptor beta chains were read from a single sample in a study of OX40 agonist ivuxolimab in advanced cancers. Clones were read by immunoSEQ multiplex PCR, and TCRdb kept only the in-frame ones, dropping some. The sample contains 50,000 to 65,000 clones, approximately 83% of which appear only once. This specimen consisted of CD4+ or CD8+ T cells sorted from blood, obtained in a trial of the OX40 agonist ivuxolimab. Receptors originate from an adult with an advanced solid tumor such as melanoma, head and neck, liver or kidney cancer. The CDR3 runs from the conserved cysteine through the conserved F or W. D genes are given only for firm matches. The size of a clone is reported for some rows only, either as once, few or many, or as a class for expanded clones.

>NA|TRBJ2-1|NA|TRBV12-5
TGTGCTAGTGGTCTCGAGGGCGATTACAATGAGCAGTTCTTC
CASGLEGDYNEQFF
>NA|TRBJ2-3|TRBD2|TRBV11-3
TGTGCCAGCAGCTTAGGCGGGGGGGCCTCAGATACGCAGTATTTT
CASSLGGGASDTQYF
>NA|TRBJ1-5|NA|TRBV28
TGTGCCAGCAGTTTGGGGGTATGGCAGCCCCAGCATTTT
CASSLGVWQPQHF
>NA|TRBJ1-1|NA|TRBV6-6
TGTGCCAGCAGTTACCATAGCGGGACTGAAGCTTTCTTT
CASSYHSGTEAFF
>NA|TRBJ2-5|TRBD1|TRBV11-2
TGTGCCAGCAGCTTAGGTTTGGGGACAGGGGAAGAGACCCAGTACTTC
CASSLGLGTGEETQYF
>NA|TRBJ2-5|NA|TRBV7-9
TGTGCCAGCAGCTTATCGGGCTTTCAAGAGACCCAGTACTTC
CASSLSGFQETQYF
>NA|TRBJ2-1|TRBD2|TRBV19
TGTGCCAGTAGTATAGAGATCGGGGGGGGTGATGAGCAGTTCTTC
CASSIEIGGGDEQFF
>once|TRBJ2-1|NA|TRBV5-1
TGCGCCAGCAGCTCTCTACTCCGCTCCTACAATGAGCAGTTCTTC
CASSSLLRSYNEQFF
>NA|TRBJ1-1|NA|TRBV25-1
TGTGCCAGCAAGGGGGGAGGGGACACTGAAGCTTTCTTT
CASKGGGDTEAFF
>NA|TRBJ2-3|TRBD2|TRBV15
TGTGCCACCAGCAGAGATCCGACTAGCGGTGGTCGAGATACGCAGTATTTT
CATSRDPTSGGRDTQYF
>NA|TRBJ1-2|NA|TRBV11-1
TGTGCCAGCAGCCCCCGGAGGACGGCGGATGGCTACACCTTC
CASSPRRTADGYTF
>NA|TRBJ2-2|TRBD1|TRBV29-1
TGCAGCGTGTCGGGACAGGACACCGGGGAGCTGTTTTTT
CSVSGQDTGELFF
>NA|TRBJ1-5|TRBD1|TRBV4-1
TGCGCCAGCAGCCAAGTCCAGGGGGCCTTCAATCAGCCCCAGCATTTT
CASSQVQGAFNQPQHF
>NA|TRBJ1-1|NA|TRBV11-3
TGTGCCAGCAGCTTTAATTCGGCAGGGGACACTGAAGCTTTCTTT
CASSFNSAGDTEAFF
>NA|TRBJ2-3|NA|TRBV12-1
TGTGCCAGCAGCTTTGAACGTGACAGGCGCACAGATACGCAGTATTTT
CASSFERDRRTDTQYF
>NA|TRBJ2-5|TRBD1|TRBV7-6
TGTGCCAGCAGCTTATGGGGACAGGGAAGTTACGAGACCCAGTACTTC
CASSLWGQGSYETQYF
>NA|TRBJ2-1|NA|TRBV29-1
TGCAGCGTTGAAGGCGGGACATCCTACAATGAGCAGTTCTTC
CSVEGGTSYNEQFF
>NA|TRBJ2-7|TRBD1|TRBV6-1
TGTGCCAGCAGTGTCGGGACAGCCGCTGCCTACGAGCAGTACTTC
CASSVGTAAAYEQYF
>NA|TRBJ1-1|NA|TRBV5-1
TGCGCCAGCAGCTTGATGGGGGCTTCTGAAGCTTTCTTT
CASSLMGASEAFF
>NA|TRBJ2-7|TRBD1|TRBV27
TGTGCCAGCAGTTCGCCCAGGACAGGGGCTAGGTACGAGCAGTACTTC
CASSSPRTGARYEQYF
>NA|TRBJ1-2|TRBD1|TRBV2
TGTGCCAGCAGTCAGGGGGGCTATGGCTACACCTTC
CASSQGGYGYTF
>NA|TRBJ2-7|TRBD2|TRBV11-1
TGTGCCAGCAGCTCGCCTGCGACTAGCGGGGGTGCCTACGAGCAGTACTTC
CASSSPATSGGAYEQYF
>once|TRBJ1-2|NA|TRBV7-9
TGTGCCAGCAGCCGGCTGACAGATGCCTATGGCTACACCTTC
CASSRLTDAYGYTF
>NA|TRBJ2-3|TRBD2|TRBV18
TGTGCCAGCTACACGGGACTAGCGCATAGCACAGATACGCAGTATTTT
CASYTGLAHSTDTQYF
>NA|TRBJ1-2|NA|TRBV27
TGTGCCAGCAGTTTTTCAGGGGACTATGGCTACACCTTC
CASSFSGDYGYTF
>NA|TRBJ1-1|NA|TRBV7-3
TGTGCCAGCAGCCCCAGCGGGGGTAGGACTGAAGCTTTCTTT
CASSPSGGRTEAFF
>NA|TRBJ2-1|NA|TRBV4-1
TGCGCCAGCAGCTACAGGGAGGTGGGCTACAATGAGCAGTTCTTC
CASSYREVGYNEQFF
>NA|TRBJ2-7|NA|TRBV4-1
TGCGCCAGCAGCCAACGCCCGGACATGGACCGCTACGAGCAGTACTTC
CASSQRPDMDRYEQYF
>once|TRBJ1-5|TRBD1|TRBV5-8
TGTGCCAGCAACCCGACAGGGTCGAGCAATCAGCCCCAGCATTTT
CASNPTGSSNQPQHF
>NA|TRBJ2-5|NA|TRBV5-4
TGTGCCAGCAGCTTGGAGGTGGGGTACCAAGAGACCCAGTACTTC
CASSLEVGYQETQYF
>NA|TRBJ2-7|NA|TRBV30
TGTGCCTGGACACACAGGGAGTGGAAGTACTTC
CAWTHREWKYF
>NA|TRBJ2-3|TRBD2|TRBV5-4
TGTGCCAGCAGCTTAAGCGGGAGGGCCGTAGATACGCAGTATTTT
CASSLSGRAVDTQYF
>NA|TRBJ1-2|NA|TRBV13
TGTGCCAGCAGCTTAAACAAGGTGGGGGGCTACACCTTC
CASSLNKVGGYTF
>once|TRBJ2-1|TRBD2|TRBV9
TGTGCCAGCAGCGGGACTAGCGGGAGGGACGGTGAGCAGTTCTTC
CASSGTSGRDGEQFF
>few|TRBJ1-2|NA|TRBV30
TGTGCCTGGAGTGGGAATAGGGACGGCGGCTACACCTTC
CAWSGNRDGGYTF
>NA|TRBJ2-7|NA|TRBV18
TGTGCCAGCTCATATACAGGGTTAGACGAGCAGTACTTC
CASSYTGLDEQYF
>NA|TRBJ2-7|NA|TRBV7-9
TGTGCCAGCAGCCACCCGGGAGTTTACGAGCAGTACTTC
CASSHPGVYEQYF
>NA|TRBJ2-7|NA|TRBV19
TGTGCCAGTAGTCGGGGAGACAGTCGCCACGAGCAGTACTTC
CASSRGDSRHEQYF
>NA|TRBJ2-2|TRBD2|TRBV7-8
TGTGCCAGCAGCCCCACTAGCGGGGGGTGGACCGGGGAGCTGTTTTTT
CASSPTSGGWTGELFF
>NA|TRBJ2-5|NA|TRBV28
TGTGCCAGCAGTTTATCAAGGACAATCGAAGAGACCCAGTACTTC
CASSLSRTIEETQYF
>NA|TRBJ2-3|NA|TRBV4-2
TGTGCCAGCAGCCAGATCGCCGGAGGGTGGGGTGCGCAGTATTTT
CASSQIAGGWGAQYF
>NA|TRBJ1-4|NA|TRBV28
TGTGCCAGCAGTTTGCGACGGAATAATGAAAAACTGTTTTTT
CASSLRRNNEKLFF
>NA|TRBJ2-7|NA|TRBV18
TGTGCCAGCTCACCAGTACACAGGGACGAGCAGTACTTC
CASSPVHRDEQYF
>NA|TRBJ1-4|TRBD1|TRBV5-8
TGTGCCAGCAGCGAACAGGGGCGAAGGGGTGAAAAACTGTTTTTT
CASSEQGRRGEKLFF
>few|TRBJ2-6|NA|TRBV9
TGTGCCAGCAGCGTAGGGTCGGAAATCTCTGGGGCCAACGTCCTGACTTTC
CASSVGSEISGANVLTF
>NA|TRBJ2-5|NA|TRBV2
TGTGCCAGCAGTGAAGTAGGCACCAAAGAGACCCAGTACTTC
CASSEVGTKETQYF
>NA|TRBJ1-5|NA|TRBV19
TGTGCCAGTAATAAGGGGGGTGCGGAGTACAATCAGCCCCAGCATTTT
CASNKGGAEYNQPQHF
>once|TRBJ2-5|NA|TRBV15
TGTGCCACCAGCAGAGATAAGTACTTCCAAGGCGGGCATAAAGAGACCCAGTACTTC
CATSRDKYFQGGHKETQYF
>NA|TRBJ2-7|TRBD1|TRBV19
TGTGCCAGTAGAGGGACAGGATTATACGAGCAGTACTTC
CASRGTGLYEQYF